This record looks at one TCR beta chain sequence and its context. The antigen this receptor binds is unknown. Base-call qualities are not available, and no considerably larger clone is one nucleotide away. V is shortened by 4 bases, J by 6 bases, and the region joining them spans 19 bases. As encoded in the germline V gene, CDR1 is MNHNS while CDR2 is SASEGT. The CDR3 numbers 16 residues from cysteine through phenylalanine. Of the read, only the CDR3 DNA is kept; its 48 bases are in frame from base 1. The CDR3 regions of human TCRbeta chains were subjected to immunosequencing. In the source study's methods: Repertoire TCRs were matched against a reference library of SARS-CoV-2-specific TCRs generated with the MIRA antigen-specificity platform. Breadth was defined as the fraction of unique TCRs that were SARS-CoV-2-associated. Depth was defined as the fraction of total T cells that were SARS-CoV-2-associated. Using the MIRA data, every spike-specific TCR was mapped to the spike region that the TCR reacted to and assigned to either a CD4 or a CD8 class. Log10-transformed breadth and depth values were compared by one-way ANOVA with Sidak's multiple comparisons tests. TCRdb stores this immuneACCESS table with in-frame sequences only. Part of the clones is absent; in the studies checked, under half of the shortfall reflects unresolved V genes, and no reason is known for the rest. V, J and clone size reflect that table, while D and trimming were determined from the DNA. The sample profile shows 100,000 or so clones; about 88% of them were found once. The ten largest make up more than 1.5% of the sample.

The data belong to a study of T cell responses to AZD1222 COVID-19 vaccine (dated by TCRdb to the early 2020s). Concerning the study at large: Because spike-specific TCR depth and breadth did not differ between the two schedules, AZD1222 recipients who got a second dose at roughly 4 weeks were pooled with those who got a second dose at roughly 12 weeks. Enrollment into the trials was organized by age into subgroups of 18-55, 56-69 and 70-plus years, and those subgroups contained about 150, 27 and 61 TCR-sequenced participants, respectively. TCR sequencing was performed for about 250 trial participants, of whom some 200 were given two doses of AZD1222 and around 26 were given two doses of MenACWY control vaccine. General study outcomes and caveats: Reportedly, almost half of the unique spike-specific TCRs recognized epitopes lying outside the regions that are mutated in the B.1.351 and B.1.1.7 variants. Conclusions about previously exposed vaccinees are limited, since just 6 or 7 AZD1222 recipients were seropositive for SARS-CoV-2 at baseline. Vaccine-associated CD4 TCRs spanned the whole spike protein, with dominant responses in regions 160-218 and 743-854. After two AZD1222 doses, both the breadth and the depth of spike-specific TCRs were significantly higher than at day 0 and than in MenACWY recipients. Participants were mostly white British, with more females than males. The authors suggested clonal diversity may have been underestimated. No day 14 peak-response samples were available, so repertoires were characterized only after the peak T cell response. In the small 56-69-year group, the increase in depth fell short of significance, most likely because of low power.

Taken with the paper, the label for time point translates to: baseline before first vaccination. Vaccinee samples were obtained from the UK trials COV001 and COV002, which included a single-blind randomized controlled phase 2/3 trial of AZD1222 (ChAdOx1 nCoV-19) in healthy adults. For TCRbeta chain sequencing, PBMC samples were collected from trial participants at day 0 and at day 28 after the second dose. This TCR was sampled from an adult in good health. This sample comprised peripheral blood, obtained on day 0 of AZD1222 vaccination. The chain is assembled from TRBV6-1 and TRBJ2-1; matching of 6 bases hints at TRBD2 as the D gene. The CDR3: CASSASTSPFLNEQFF. The sequence in DNA is TGTGCCAGCAGTGCCTCTACTAGCCCCTTTCTCAATGAGCAGTTCTTC.